This passage covers 31 T cell receptor beta chains from one sample sequenced in a study of blood T cells in healthy people across ages. Primed by a sample-barcoded 5' primer and a J-beta primer mix, a second PCR proceeded for roughly 7 to 11 cycles. TCRdb ran MiXCR on the 5' RACE reads and lists one entry per CDR3 protein. The sample holds 800,000 to 950,000 distinct CDR3 sequences, around 48% seen once. The source material was blood. These receptors originate from a man younger than 40 in good health.

This clonotype came up once. A single base separates this from a much larger clone, so it may be a read error. This chain connects TRBV7-2 to TRBJ2-4; no clear D gene. V lost 0 bases and J 13 bases, leaving 13 bases between the germline ends. Germline loops: CDR1 SGHTA, CDR2 FQGNSA. CDR3 length: 13 amino acids. CDR3 nucleotide sequence: TGTGCCAGCAGCTTAGCGCTAAACAATGAGCAGTACTTC. Translated, it gives CASSLALNNEQYF.

The chain joins TRBV5-1 to TRBJ1-1; D is unresolved. The CDR3 covers 13 residues. With 7 bases removed from V and 1 base from J, the gap between germline ends came to 11 bases. The germline CDR1 and CDR2 sequences are SGHRS and YFSETQ. CDR3 coding DNA: TGCGCCAGCTCTACCCCGGGGAACACTGAAGCTTTCTTT. It codes for CASSTPGNTEAFF.

This clonotype was observed a few times. The genes are TRBV5-1 and TRBJ2-1; 9 bases agree with TRBD2. Per germline, CDR1 SGHRS and CDR2 YFSETQ. The CDR3 is 18 residues long. The junction had 10 bases not matched to a gene; V was cut back by 1 base and J by 2 bases. Here the CDR3 reads CASSLNYAAGGAYNEQFF. The CDR3 nucleotides read TGCGCCAGCAGCTTGAACTATGCAGCGGGGGGCGCCTACAATGAGCAGTTCTTC.

The rearrangement links TRBV12-3 or TRBV12-4 to TRBJ2-4; TRBD1 matches at 7 bases. Trimming at V came to 1 base and at J to 3 bases, leaving 9 bases not matched to a gene. This CDR3 region has 17 residues. The CDR3 here is CASSLEGGTVGKNIQYF. For the CDR3, the DNA is TGTGCCAGCAGTTTAGAAGGGGGCACGGTAGGCAAAAACATTCAGTACTTC.

The V gene is TRBV11-2, the J gene TRBJ2-2, with TRBD2 as a possible D gene (5 bases). CDR1 is SGHAT, CDR2 FQNNGV, per germline. The CDR3 loop spans 12 amino acids. V was cut by 6 bases and J by 6 bases, with 8 bases left in between. DNA for the CDR3: TGTGCCAGCAGGGTGAGGGCCGGGGAGCTGTTTTTT. Protein product: CASRVRAGELFF.

V usage is TRBV11-2 and J usage is TRBJ2-5; 11 bases map to TRBD1. The length of the CDR3 is 16 residues. Trimming took 4 bases from V and 4 from J; bases not matched to a gene: 8. Germline CDR1 reads SGHAT; CDR2 reads FQNNGV. This CDR3 reads CASSSGQGALRETQYF. The CDR3 DNA reads TGTGCCAGCAGCTCAGGACAGGGGGCGCTTCGAGAGACCCAGTACTTC.

The chain links TRBV6-6 to TRBJ2-5; TRBD2 is a possible D gene (7 bases). Germline V gene data show CDR1 as MNHNY and CDR2 as SVGAGI (reference sequence). The CDR3 has 14 amino acids. Deletions cut 2 bases from V and 5 bases from J, with 12 bases between. The CDR3 protein is CASSYAGAIETQYF. The CDR3 coding sequence is TGTGCCAGCAGTTACGCGGGGGCTATCGAGACCCAGTACTTC.

In its sample, this clonotype was seen once. This chain connects TRBV3-1 to TRBJ2-1, with TRBD2 identical over 11 bases. There are 13 residues in the CDR3. Trimming took 6 bases from V and 10 from J; bases not matched to a gene: 5. The germline V gene has CDR1 LGHDT and CDR2 YNNKEL (reference sequence). CDR3 coding DNA: TGTGCCAGCAGGGTAGCGGGGGGGACGGAGCAGTTCTTC. It encodes CASRVAGGTEQFF.

V is TRBV3-1 and J is TRBJ2-5, with D perhaps TRBD1 or TRBD2 (6 bases each). This CDR3 comprises 19 residues. Trimming removed 2 bases at V and 11 bases at J, with 33 bases between. CDR1 LGHDT and CDR2 YNNKEL come from the germline V gene (reference sequence). The CDR3 sequence is CASSQKPLRKGGSYNEQYF. In nucleotides, the CDR3 is TGTGCCAGCAGCCAAAAACCTCTCAGGAAGGGGGGCTCCTACAATGAGCAGTACTTC.

The sample holds a few counts of this clonotype. This rearrangement joins TRBV4-1 to TRBJ2-7; perhaps TRBD2 as D (6 bases). V gave up 1 base and J gave up 0 bases, with 10 bases separating them. Germline CDR1 MGHRA, CDR2 YSYEKL. The CDR3 covers 15 residues. CDR3 DNA: TGCGCCAGCAGCCAAGGGGACGGGAGCTCCTACGAGCAGTACTTC. Residues: CASSQGDGSSYEQYF.

The chain links TRBV7-2 to TRBJ2-7; 9 positions match TRBD1. J lost 7 bases, V lost 3 bases, and 10 bases had no gene match. The germline V gene encodes CDR1 SGHTA and CDR2 FQGNSA. CDR3 length: 15 residues. The CDR3 coding sequence is TGTGCCAGCAGCTTCCAACAGGGGGCGCACGGGGAGCAGTACTTC. Translating it yields CASSFQQGAHGEQYF. Full variable domain (rest looked up from reference TRBV7-2 and TRBJ2-7): GAGVSQSPSNKVTEKGKDVELRCDPISGHTALYWYRQSLGQGLEFLIYFQGNSAPDKSGLPSDRFSAERTGGSVSTLTIQRTQQEDSAVYLCASSFQQGAHGEQYFGPGTRLTVT.

The genes are TRBV25-1 and TRBJ2-3, with a tentative D call TRBD1 (6 bases). Germline V CDR1 and CDR2: MGHDK, SYGVNS. V lost 6 bases and J lost 2, with 12 bases in between. The CDR3 runs 14 residues. DNA of the CDR3: TGTGCCAGCAGCGACCAGGGGACCACAGATACGCAGTATTTT. It specifies CASSDQGTTDTQYF. Together with reference TRBV25-1 and TRBJ2-3, the CDR3 gives the full variable domain: EADIYQTPRYLVIGTGKKITLECSQTMGHDKMYWYQQDPGMELHLIHYSYGVNSTEKGDLSSESTVSRIRTEHFPLTLESARPSHTSQYLCASSDQGTTDTQYFGPGTRLTVL.

This clonotype was counted at least ten times. The chain couples TRBV2 to TRBJ2-3; 8 bases fit TRBD2. From germline, CDR1 is SNHLY and CDR2 FYNNEI. V was pared by 4 bases and J by 1 base, with 10 bases of the junction left unmatched. The CDR3 loop spans 17 amino acids. The CDR3 coding sequence is TGTGCCAGCAGTGGACTAGCGCAGTATAAACGCACAGATACGCAGTATTTT. This sequence encodes CASSGLAQYKRTDTQYF.

This clonotype was seen more than once but under ten times. The J gene is TRBJ2-7, the V gene TRBV7-9; D remains ambiguous. CDR1 is SEHNR and CDR2 is FQNEAQ in the germline V gene (reference sequence). Trimming shortened V by 5 bases and J by 4 bases, and 15 bases separated the two germline ends. The CDR3 runs to 14 residues. The CDR3 DNA sequence: TGTGCCAGCAGCACCGGTCGGACCCTTTACGAGCAGTACTTC. Translation: CASSTGRTLYEQYF. The entire variable domain, with the rest obtained from reference TRBV7-9 and TRBJ2-7, is as follows: DTGVSQNPRHKITKRGQNVTFRCDPISEHNRLYWYRQTLGQGPEFLTYFQNEAQLEKSRLLSDRFSAERPKGSFSTLEIQRTEQGDSAMYLCASSTGRTLYEQYFGPGTRLTVT.

The chain is built from TRBV12-3 or TRBV12-4 and TRBJ1-5; D is possibly TRBD1 (5 bases). The CDR3 is made up of 14 amino acids. V was trimmed by 5 bases and J by 3 bases, leaving 11 bases between them. DNA for the CDR3: TGTGCCAGCAGTGCGGCAGGGCTCAATCAGCCCCAGCATTTT. Its translation: CASSAAGLNQPQHF.

The gene calls are TRBV7-9 and TRBJ2-1, with D hard to call. CDR1 is SEHNR and CDR2 is FQNEAQ in the germline V gene (reference sequence). Trimming left V 1 base short and J 5 bases short, with 15 bases between. The CDR3 spans 16 residues. For the CDR3, the DNA is TGTGCCAGCAGCTTAGTCGGCAAGAAGGTTAACAATGAGCAGTTCTTC. Encoded protein: CASSLVGKKVNNEQFF.

The chain uses TRBV9 and TRBJ1-5; a weak D match, TRBD1 (6 bases). Trimming removed 3 bases at V and 0 bases at J, with 19 bases between. CDR1 is SGDLS and CDR2 is YYNGEE in the germline V gene. CDR3 size: 18 residues. CDR3 coding DNA: TGTGCCAGCAGCGGCACCCCACCCGGACAGTTTAGCAATCAGCCCCAGCATTTT. Residues: CASSGTPPGQFSNQPQHF. Full variable domain (outside the CDR3, taken from reference TRBV9 and TRBJ1-5): DSGVTQTPKHLITATGQRVTLRCSPRSGDLSVYWYQQSLDQGLQFLIQYYNGEERAKGNILERFSAQQFPDLHSELNLSSLELGDSALYFCASSGTPPGQFSNQPQHFGDGTRLSIL.

The chain employs TRBV4-3 and TRBJ2-5; D might be TRBD1 (7 bases). The DNA matches TRBJ2-7 better at its end, which makes the J call doubtful. The CDR3 has 16 residues. Germline V lookup: CDR1 LGHNA, CDR2 YSLEER. The chain's CDR3 is CASSQHAGQGAYEQYF. The CDR3 DNA reads as TGCGCCAGCAGCCAACATGCGGGGCAGGGGGCCTACGAGCAGTACTTC.

The chain is built from TRBV29-1 and TRBJ2-1; D perhaps matches TRBD1 (6 bases). The better agreement between TRBJ2-7 and the DNA end casts doubt on the J call. Germline CDR1 reads SQVTM; CDR2 reads ANQGSEA. The CDR3 sequence is 13 residues long. CDR3 DNA: TGCAGCGTTACAGGGTCCGGTCTGAGTGAGCAGTACTTC. The encoded protein is CSVTGSGLSEQYF.

For this clonotype: A read error is likely, as this CDR3 ends without the conserved phenylalanine or tryptophan. CDR3 loop: CATSDLGGGASDTQYS. Here the CDR3 DNA reads TGTGCCACCAGTGATTTGGGCGGGGGGGCATCAGATACGCAGTATTCT. V is TRBV24-1 and J is TRBJ2-3; the match to TRBD2 covers 9 bases. The V segment lost 0 bases and the J segment 4 bases; nucleotides outside the gene matches: 4. Germline loops: CDR1 KGHDR, CDR2 SFDVKD. CDR3 length: 16 amino acids.

The chain employs TRBV6-2 or TRBV6-3 and TRBJ2-7, with D maybe TRBD1 (6 bases). CDR1 and CDR2 from the germline V gene are MNHEY and SVGEGT. Trimming left V 7 bases short and J 0 bases short, with 10 bases between. CDR3 length equals 13 residues. The CDR3 DNA reads as TGTGCCAGCACCGGGACACCCTCCTACGAGCAGTACTTC. Residues: CASTGTPSYEQYF.

The rearrangement links TRBV4-3 to TRBJ2-5; 9 bases align to TRBD2. After removal of 4 bases from V and 11 bases from J, the junction contained 17 bases not matched to a gene. In germline, CDR1 is LGHNA, CDR2 YSLEER. This CDR3 comprises 16 residues. CDR3 amino acids: CASSLMSAGGPNEQYF. The CDR3 bases are TGCGCCAGCAGCCTTATGTCGGCGGGGGGGCCGAATGAGCAGTACTTC.

The gene calls are TRBV6-5 and TRBJ2-3, with D tentatively TRBD1 (5 bases). The CDR3 runs to 16 residues. Trimming took 5 bases from V and 0 from J, leaving 15 bases between them. The germline gives CDR1 MNHEY, CDR2 SVGAGI. The CDR3 DNA sequence: TGTGCCAGCAGTCCCCTCCCTGACAGTAGCACAGATACGCAGTATTTT. Translation gives CASSPLPDSSTDTQYF.

This rearrangement joins TRBV7-9 to TRBJ2-5, with TRBD1 matching 9 bases. CDR1 is SEHNR and CDR2 is FQNEAQ in the germline V gene (reference sequence). J gave up 0 bases and V 6 bases, and 8 bases lay outside the gene matches. The CDR3 totals 16 residues. The DNA of the CDR3 is TGTGCCAGCAGTACCTTGGGACAGGGATACCAAGAGACCCAGTACTTC. It translates to CASSTLGQGYQETQYF.

V and J are TRBV5-1 and TRBJ2-7; D might be TRBD1 (5 bases). The CDR3 runs to 11 residues. V lost 2 bases to trimming and J lost 12 bases, with 12 bases between them. Germline V gene lookup returns CDR1 SGHRS and CDR2 YFSETQ. The CDR3 region has the DNA TGCGCCAGCAGCTTAGGTGGACACCTGTACTTC. Amino acid sequence: CASSLGGHLYF.

This rearrangement joins TRBV14 to TRBJ2-1; 9 nucleotides align to TRBD2. V gave up 1 base and J gave up 9 bases; unmatched junction bases: 10. CDR1 is SGHDN and CDR2 is FVKESK in the germline V gene. The length of the CDR3 is 16 residues. CDR3 in amino acids: CASSQGLRGGLREQFF. DNA of the CDR3: TGTGCCAGCAGCCAAGGTTTGCGGGGGGGCCTTCGTGAGCAGTTCTTC.

V usage is TRBV7-8 and J usage is TRBJ2-7; 9 nucleotides agree with TRBD1. Germline-derived CDR1 and CDR2 are SGHVS and FQNEAQ. The CDR3 has 14 amino acids. V dropped 8 bases and J dropped 6; count of bases not matched to a gene: 11. The CDR3 sequence: CASGGTGLTSEQYF. The CDR3 DNA follows: TGTGCCAGCGGGGGGACAGGGCTTACAAGCGAGCAGTACTTC. Filled out from reference TRBV7-8 and TRBJ2-7, the complete variable domain reads GAGVSQSPRYKVAKRGQDVALRCDPISGHVSLFWYQQALGQGPEFLTYFQNEAQLDKSGLPSDRFFAERPEGSVSTLKIQRTQQEDSAVYLCASGGTGLTSEQYFGPGTRLTVT.

This clonotype was seen only a few times. The V gene is TRBV7-2, the J gene TRBJ1-5; TRBD1 is a possible D gene (5 bases). The CDR3 has 13 amino acids. V shed 5 bases and J shed 7 bases, with 12 bases lying between them. Per germline, CDR1 SGHTA and CDR2 FQGNSA. DNA for the CDR3: TGTGCCAGCAGCAACCGCGGGGACCAGCCCCAGCATTTT. Translation: CASSNRGDQPQHF.

This sequence joins TRBV11-2 and TRBJ2-1; TRBD2 matches at 10 bases. Germline CDR1 and CDR2: SGHAT and FQNNGV. After removal of 4 bases from V and 3 bases from J, the junction contained 6 bases not matched to a gene. The CDR3 has 16 amino acids. The CDR3 nucleotides read TGTGCCAGCAGCTGGGCTAGCGGGGGTGTCTACAATGAGCAGTTCTTC. The encoded protein is CASSWASGGVYNEQFF.

V gene TRBV7-2 combines with J gene TRBJ2-1; a possible D gene is TRBD2 (6 bases). There are 16 residues in the CDR3. The ends were cut back, 5 bases at V and 0 bases at J, with 14 bases in the middle. CDR1 and CDR2 (germline): SGHTA, FQGNSA. CDR3 region: CASSPVRDVSYNEQFF. The CDR3, as DNA: TGTGCCAGCAGCCCGGTGCGGGACGTCTCCTACAATGAGCAGTTCTTC. The variable domain in full, with the rest retrieved from reference TRBV7-2 and TRBJ2-1, is GAGVSQSPSNKVTEKGKDVELRCDPISGHTALYWYRQSLGQGLEFLIYFQGNSAPDKSGLPSDRFSAERTGGSVSTLTIQRTQQEDSAVYLCASSPVRDVSYNEQFFGPGTRLTVL.

This chain joins TRBV3-1 and TRBJ1-2; TRBD1 matches at 10 bases. V dropped 1 base and J dropped 8; count of bases not matched to a gene: 7. The CDR3 is 15 residues long. Germline CDR1 reads LGHDT; CDR2 reads YNNKEL (reference sequence). CDR3 coding DNA: TGTGCCAGCAGCCAAGGAGCGGGACAGGGGCAAGGCTACACCTTC. Protein product: CASSQGAGQGQGYTF.